This T cell receptor beta chain is drawn from a study of T-cell memory formation after mild COVID-19. Study-wide context: The study found TCR clusters largely donor specific.

With regard to this clonotype: Its specificity is not known.

TCRdb independently ran MiXCR on the 5' RACE reads; one entry per CDR3 protein. The sample carries roughly 250,000 distinct CDR3 sequences, around 17% recorded once. Study conclusions and caveats: The CD4+ clones that contracted clustered mainly within CM and EM, and the CD8+ clones concentrated in EMRA.

The V gene's germline CDR1 is SEHNR and CDR2 FQNEAQ (reference sequence). Trimming pared 5 bases from V and 6 bases from J, leaving 17 bases between. This CDR3 spans 14 amino acids. The chain recombines TRBV7-9 with TRBJ2-7, with TRBD1 as a possible D gene (6 bases). The sequenced material came from PBMCs or a T cell subset sorted from them (not recorded which). This clonotype was sampled from a man younger than 30 who had mild COVID-19 (a few samples of this study predate the infection). Cell type and time point are not known. As DNA, the CDR3 is TGTGCCAGCAGCCCGTCACAGGGCAGGGGCGAGCAGTACGTC. Translation gives CASSPSQGRGEQYV.